The clone carrying this T cell receptor beta chain was found many times. Antigen unknown. The CDR3 extends over 13 amino acids. V was clipped by 5 bases and J by 7 bases, with 12 bases between them. Germline V CDR1 and CDR2: SSHAT, FNYEAQ (reference sequence). These data are taken from a study of T-cell memory formation after mild COVID-19. With constant-segment primers, 5'RACE yielded cDNA libraries of TCR alpha and TCR beta that carried sample barcodes and UMIs. TCRdb reprocessed the 5' RACE reads via MiXCR and lists one record per CDR3 protein. The sample lists approximately 260,000 distinct CDR3 sequences; over 15% were seen once. General observations from the study: Unconfirmed was the SARS-CoV-2 specificity of second-wave clones that peaked on day 37.

The receptor was isolated from a man between 18 and 29 years old who had mild COVID-19 (a few samples of this study predate the infection). Cell type and time point are not known. What was sequenced was PBMCs or a T cell subset sorted from them (not recorded which). The chain uses TRBV7-7 and TRBJ2-1; perhaps TRBD2 as D (5 bases). The CDR3 region has the DNA TGTGCCAGCAGCCAAGCGGCGAGGAATGAGCAGTTCTTC. Its protein product is CASSQAARNEQFF.